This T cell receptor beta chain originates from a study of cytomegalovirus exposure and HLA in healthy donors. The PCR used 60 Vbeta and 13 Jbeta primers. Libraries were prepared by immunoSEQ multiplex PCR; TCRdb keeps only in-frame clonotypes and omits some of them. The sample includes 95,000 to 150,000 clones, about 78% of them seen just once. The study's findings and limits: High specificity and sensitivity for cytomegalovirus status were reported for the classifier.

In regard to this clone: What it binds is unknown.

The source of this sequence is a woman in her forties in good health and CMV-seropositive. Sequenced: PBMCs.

The DNA of the CDR3 is TGTGCCAGCAGTGAAACAGGGGGGTGGGAACTGTTTTTT. Protein product: CASSETGGWELFF. V is TRBV6-1 and J is TRBJ1-4; 8 positions agree with TRBD1. The germline V gene has CDR1 MNHNS and CDR2 SASEGT. The CDR3 runs 13 residues. After removal of 2 bases from V and 12 bases from J, the junction contained 5 bases not matched to a gene.